One and the same sample provided the 10 T cell receptor beta chains below, sequenced in a study of blood T cell repertoires in COVID-19. This table comes from immunoSEQ multiplex PCR, and its TCRdb copy is limited to in-frame clones, with some not included. The sample lists fewer than 120,000 clones, about 90% seen once, with 4% to 5% in the top ten. The sequencing sample was made of peripheral blood. The source is a human donor in a cohort sampled during active COVID-19.

The chain joins TRBV19 to TRBJ1-2, with D perhaps matching TRBD1 (5 bases). The V end lost 6 bases, the J end lost 12 bases, and 23 bases lay between the germline ends. This CDR3 spans 14 amino acids. From germline, CDR1 is LNHDA and CDR2 SQIVND (reference sequence). The CDR3 DNA is TGTGCCAGTAGCCCCGCGGGGGGTCTTTCCGGCCACACCTTC. Translation gives CASSPAGGLSGHTF.

V gene TRBV2 combines with J gene TRBJ1-2; 10 bases map to TRBD1. Germline values: CDR1 SNHLY, CDR2 FYNNEI. This CDR3 has 13 amino acids. The V gene end was trimmed by 7 bases and the J gene end by 7 bases; junction bases not matched to a gene: 6. The CDR3, as DNA: TGTGCCAGCACCGGGACAGGGGAAGGTGGCTACACCTTC. It encodes CASTGTGEGGYTF.

J is TRBJ1-2 and V is TRBV28; no reliable D call. This CDR3 has 12 residues. Trimming left V 5 bases short and J 4 bases short, with 8 bases between. Germline-derived CDR1 and CDR2 are MDHEN and SYDVKM. CDR3 sequence (DNA): TGTGCCAGCAGTCAGAATACCTATGGCTACACCTTC. Amino acids: CASSQNTYGYTF.

About this clone itself: The same CDR3 can be traced to other DNA sequences in this sample. The chain recombines TRBV18 with TRBJ2-2, with 9 nucleotides matching TRBD1. The ends lost 3 bases at V and 5 bases at J; junction bases unmatched: 7. Per germline, CDR1 KGHSH and CDR2 LQKENI. The CDR3 is 16 residues long. DNA of the CDR3: TGTGCCAGCTCACCTCCGGGACAGGGTGGAACCGGGGAGCTGTTTTTT. Residues: CASSPPGQGGTGELFF.

The chain couples TRBV7-3 to TRBJ2-4; 14 bases agree with TRBD2. Germline trimming cut 4 bases from V and 7 bases from J; bases unmatched to any gene: 6. Germline V CDR1 and CDR2: SGHTA, FQGTGA. This CDR3 comprises 16 residues. DNA of the CDR3: TGTGCCAGCAGCTCCCAGGGGACTAGCGGGAGTAACATTCAGTACTTC. It is translated as CASSSQGTSGSNIQYF.

The chain has TRBV9 and TRBJ2-3, with D possibly TRBD2 on 5 matching bases. Germline V lookup: CDR1 SGDLS, CDR2 YYNGEE. This CDR3 has 13 amino acids. V lost 0 bases and J lost 6, with 8 bases in between. The CDR3 protein is CASSVAIADTQYF. DNA of the CDR3: TGTGCCAGCAGCGTAGCCATAGCGGATACGCAGTATTTT.

This chain uses TRBV4-2 with TRBJ2-6, with 9 bases identical to TRBD1. V was pared by 1 base and J by 2 bases, with 6 bases of the junction left unmatched. The CDR3 consists of 18 residues. CDR1 is LGHNA, CDR2 YNFKEQ, per germline. CDR3 coding DNA: TGTGCCAGCAGCCAAGCCGGGACAGGGAACACTGGGGCCAACGTCCTGACTTTC. Protein: CASSQAGTGNTGANVLTF.

This chain uses TRBV5-1 with TRBJ2-3; TRBD2 aligns across 9 bases. J lost 1 base, V lost 4 bases, and 10 bases had no gene match. The length of the CDR3 is 17 residues. Germline loops: CDR1 SGHRS, CDR2 YFSETQ. The CDR3 DNA sequence: TGCGCCAGCAGCCTGGGCTCAGCGGGGGGACGCACAGATACGCAGTATTTT. This gives the protein CASSLGSAGGRTDTQYF.

This clone was picked up a small number of times. The rearrangement joins TRBV4-2 to TRBJ2-1; 12 bases are shared with TRBD2. In germline, CDR1 is LGHNA, CDR2 YNFKEQ. This CDR3 spans 15 amino acids. Losses at the gene ends were 4 bases for V and 8 bases for J; bases not matched to a gene: 6. This chain's CDR3 is CASSLGLAGRHEQFF. DNA of the CDR3: TGTGCCAGCAGCCTAGGACTAGCGGGAAGGCATGAGCAGTTCTTC.

The CDR3, as DNA: TGTGCCAGCAGTTCCCCTGACAGGGGGCGCAATCAGCCCCAGCATTTT. Its translation: CASSSPDRGRNQPQHF. The gene calls are TRBV28 and TRBJ1-5, with TRBD1 identical over 10 bases. The CDR3 sequence is 16 residues long. With V trimmed by 4 bases and J by 2 bases, 5 bases remained unmatched. In germline, CDR1 is MDHEN, CDR2 SYDVKM.